This T cell receptor (beta chain) was sequenced for a study of T cell repertoires in cytomegalovirus infection. Study summary: The public TCR beta signatures pointed to both CMV infection and matching HLA type.

Study conclusions and caveats: Summed frequency of shared TCR beta families picked out CMV carriers who also had the relevant HLA. Predominance within the ex vivo response was attributable to HLA-C-restricted CMV-specific TCR beta clonotypes.

V gave up 1 base and J gave up 6 bases, with 3 bases separating them. The CDR3 totals 11 residues. The germline V gene encodes CDR1 MNHGY and CDR2 SAAAGT. On this clonotype: As yet, its antigen is unknown. With a much larger clone just one base away, this may be a read error.

One entry per CDR3 protein results from TCRdb running MiXCR on the reads. The sample records 200,000 to 300,000 distinct CDR3 sequences, approximately 9.1% being singletons. The TCR originated in a human donor in good health (CMV status not recorded). Some clones in this sample may be carry-over from other donors' samples. The sample consisted of PBMCs. The chain couples TRBV6-8 to TRBJ1-1; unclear D gene. DNA for the CDR3: TGTGCCAGCAGTTACTGGCCTGAAGCTTTCTTT. As protein: CASSYWPEAFF.